Listed here are 21 T cell receptor beta chains from one sample, sequenced in a study of T cells in narcolepsy. Libraries were prepared by immunoSEQ multiplex PCR; TCRdb keeps only in-frame clonotypes and omits some of them. The table has about 30,000 clones, roughly 87% seen once. The sample consisted of memory (CD45RA-) CD4+ T cells from blood. The receptors originated from a human donor in good health.

This clone was observed a handful of times. The rearrangement uses TRBV28 and TRBJ1-1, with D tentatively TRBD1 (6 bases). The CDR3 contains 13 residues. The V gene's germline CDR1 is MDHEN and CDR2 SYDVKM. Trimming cost V 6 bases and J 6 bases, with 14 bases left between them. CDR3 amino acids: CASRENRVSEAFF. The CDR3 DNA is TGTGCCAGCAGGGAGAACAGGGTTTCTGAAGCTTTCTTT.

The chain couples TRBV9 to TRBJ1-1; TRBD1 agrees at 7 bases. With 3 bases clipped from V and 6 bases from J, the junction kept 14 bases outside the gene matches. CDR1 SGDLS and CDR2 YYNGEE come from the germline V gene. CDR3 length equals 16 residues. This chain's CDR3 is CASSGQGGAAQAEAFF. CDR3 in DNA: TGTGCCAGCAGCGGACAGGGAGGGGCCGCCCAGGCTGAAGCTTTCTTT.

This rearrangement joins TRBV2 to TRBJ2-7; D gene ambiguous. CDR1 and CDR2 from the germline V gene are SNHLY and FYNNEI. V gave up 7 bases and J gave up 3 bases, with 13 bases separating them. This CDR3 is built from 13 residues. For the CDR3, the DNA is TGTGCCAGCACATTGGATATGGTCTACGAGCAGTACTTC. It specifies CASTLDMVYEQYF.

This clone came up once. J is TRBJ1-1 and V is TRBV7-9, with 8 bases identical to TRBD1. V dropped 3 bases and J dropped 1; count of bases not matched to a gene: 7. This CDR3 is built from 16 residues. Per germline, CDR1 SEHNR and CDR2 FQNEAQ (reference sequence). The DNA of the CDR3 is TGTGCCAGCAGCTTCCAGACAGGGGCGACGAACACTGAAGCTTTCTTT. Amino acids: CASSFQTGATNTEAFF.

The J gene is TRBJ2-3, the V gene TRBV5-1; TRBD2 agrees at 12 bases. Germline V gives CDR1 SGHRS, CDR2 YFSETQ. This CDR3 has 17 amino acids. Trimming at V came to 4 bases and at J to 5 bases, leaving 11 bases not matched to a gene. The CDR3 protein is CASSSALAGGPGDTQYF. In DNA form, the CDR3 reads TGCGCCAGCAGCAGCGCTCTAGCGGGGGGGCCGGGAGATACGCAGTATTTT.

This clone has a single count. This chain uses TRBV7-9 with TRBJ1-2, with D uncertain. Trimming pared 0 bases from V and 6 bases from J, leaving 11 bases between. Per germline, CDR1 SEHNR and CDR2 FQNEAQ (reference sequence). The CDR3 totals 14 residues. The CDR3 nucleotides are TGTGCCAGCAGCTTAGCGAAGGAAGGGAATGGCTACACCTTC. It specifies CASSLAKEGNGYTF.

J is TRBJ1-1 and V is TRBV7-2; TRBD1 aligns across 8 bases. The CDR3 sequence is 14 residues long. CDR1 is SGHTA, CDR2 FQGNSA, per germline. J was trimmed by 1 base and V by 5 bases; bases with no gene match: 3. CDR3 protein: CASSLGQGNTEAFF. In DNA, the CDR3 is TGTGCCAGCAGCCTAGGACAGGGGAACACTGAAGCTTTCTTT.

The chain is built from TRBV6-6 and TRBJ1-3; perhaps TRBD1 as D (6 bases). This CDR3 contains 16 residues. With 5 bases removed from V and 4 bases from J, the gap between germline ends came to 18 bases. Germline V lookup: CDR1 MNHNY, CDR2 SVGAGI (reference sequence). The CDR3 protein is CASSQGAGAQGNTIYF. CDR3 in DNA: TGTGCCAGCAGTCAGGGCGCAGGGGCGCAAGGAAACACCATATATTTT.

V gene TRBV2 combines with J gene TRBJ2-1; the D gene is possibly TRBD1 (7 bases). Germline V CDR1 and CDR2: SNHLY, FYNNEI. There are 14 residues in the CDR3. The germline V and J ends were trimmed by 4 bases and 7 bases, with 14 bases remaining between them. The CDR3 coding sequence is TGTGCCAGCAGTGTGGAGACAGGGAGGAATGAGCAGTTCTTC. It specifies CASSVETGRNEQFF.

The chain is built from TRBV9 and TRBJ1-1; 8 nucleotides line up with TRBD1. The junction had 9 bases not matched to a gene; V was cut back by 2 bases and J by 0 bases. The V gene's germline CDR1 is SGDLS and CDR2 YYNGEE. The CDR3 sequence is 17 residues long. The CDR3 here is CASSVGDRLGLNTEAFF. CDR3 DNA sequence: TGTGCCAGCAGCGTGGGGGACAGGTTAGGGCTGAACACTGAAGCTTTCTTT.

This chain connects TRBV5-6 to TRBJ1-2; D is unresolved. V lost 0 bases and J 2 bases, leaving 5 bases between the germline ends. Germline V gene lookup returns CDR1 SGHDT and CDR2 YYEEEE. This CDR3 has 13 amino acids. Written as DNA, the CDR3 is TGTGCCAGCAGCTTGGGCAGGAACTATGGCTACACCTTC. This encodes CASSLGRNYGYTF.

The sample holds one count of this clone. The rearrangement joins TRBV5-5 to TRBJ1-1, with a tentative D call TRBD1 (5 bases). CDR3 length equals 12 residues. The ends were cut back, 1 base at V and 11 bases at J, with 12 bases in the middle. Germline V gene lookup returns CDR1 SGHKS and CDR2 YYEKEE (reference sequence). The CDR3 region has the DNA TGTGCCAGCAGCTTGACACGGGGGTGGGCTTTCTTT. Translating gives CASSLTRGWAFF.

The chain couples TRBV19 to TRBJ2-6; D is unclear. Germline V gene sequence: CDR1 LNHDA, CDR2 SQIVND (reference sequence). The CDR3 consists of 16 residues. V dropped 4 bases and J dropped 0 bases, with 10 bases sitting between them. CDR3 amino acids: CASSSAIVSGANVLTF. CDR3 bases: TGTGCCAGTAGTAGCGCGATTGTCTCTGGGGCCAACGTCCTGACTTTC.

This rearrangement joins TRBV7-2 to TRBJ1-2; possibly TRBD1 for D (5 bases). This CDR3 contains 15 residues. CDR1 SGHTA and CDR2 FQGNSA come from the germline V gene. V dropped 2 bases and J dropped 7 bases, with 17 bases sitting between them. CDR3 region: CASSLRAVQGGGYTF. In nucleotides, the CDR3 is TGTGCCAGCAGCTTAAGGGCGGTTCAGGGAGGTGGCTACACCTTC.

The sample holds a few counts of this clone. CDR3 amino acids: CASSEGLVANVLTF. Here the CDR3 DNA reads TGTGCCAGCAGTGAAGGGCTGGTGGCCAACGTCCTGACTTTC. This sequence joins TRBV6-1 and TRBJ2-6; D ambiguous. From germline, CDR1 is MNHNS and CDR2 SASEGT. This CDR3 spans 14 amino acids. Trimming stripped 1 base from V and 6 bases from J, with 7 bases between.

The count of this clone is one. The J gene is TRBJ1-6, the V gene TRBV9, with a possible D match to TRBD1 (6 bases). The CDR3 has 14 amino acids. Germline CDR1 SGDLS, CDR2 YYNGEE. V lost 4 bases to trimming and J lost 4 bases, with 9 bases between them. The DNA of the CDR3 is TGTGCCAGCAGCCTACAGGGATATAATTCACCCCTCCACTTT. Its translation: CASSLQGYNSPLHF.

This clone was counted only a few times. At one of its ends the junction is not consistent with the germline gene, which may arise from a read error. The chain carries TRBV7-9 and TRBJ1-4; 9 nucleotides align to TRBD1. The CDR3 has 13 amino acids. Looked up from germline, CDR1 is SEHNR and CDR2 is FQNEAQ (reference sequence). CDR3 sequence reads: CASSLERGQGAVF. The DNA for the CDR3 is TGTGCCAGCAGCTTAGAGAGGGGACAGGGAGCAGTATTT.

The chain has TRBV19 and TRBJ2-2; 10 positions match TRBD1. The V gene's germline CDR1 is LNHDA and CDR2 SQIVND (reference sequence). This CDR3 is 15 amino acids long. V gave up 7 bases and J gave up 3 bases; unmatched junction bases: 5. CDR3 protein: CASIRDRGDTGELFF. The CDR3 DNA reads TGTGCCAGTATTAGGGACAGGGGAGACACCGGGGAGCTGTTTTTT.

V gene TRBV20-1 combines with J gene TRBJ2-3; D is ambiguous. CDR3 length equals 11 residues. Germline-derived CDR1 and CDR2 are DFQATT and SNEGSKA (reference sequence). Trimming left V 6 bases short and J 5 bases short, with 9 bases between. For the CDR3, the DNA is TGCAGTGCAGGCCCCGGAGATACGCAGTATTTT. It codes for CSAGPGDTQYF.

This sequence joins TRBV27 and TRBJ1-6; 8 positions match TRBD1. Germline V lookup: CDR1 MNHEY, CDR2 SMNVEV (reference sequence). This CDR3 is built from 17 residues. V lost 0 bases, J lost 3 bases, and 4 bases stayed unmatched. The CDR3 DNA reads as TGTGCCAGCAGTTTATCGATCGGACAGGGCTATAATTCACCCCTCCACTTT. As protein: CASSLSIGQGYNSPLHF.

This rearrangement joins TRBV6-4 to TRBJ1-1; D not certain. V lost 6 bases and J lost 1, with 15 bases in between. Germline-derived CDR1 and CDR2 are MRHNA and SNTAGT. The CDR3 contains 15 residues. The chain's CDR3 is CASRDAAASNTEAFF. CDR3 bases: TGTGCCAGCAGAGACGCGGCCGCCTCGAACACTGAAGCTTTCTTT.